The 15 T cell receptor beta chains below all came from one sample that was sequenced in a study of OX40 agonist ivuxolimab in advanced cancers. Profiling relied on immunoSEQ multiplex PCR, and the TCRdb table lists in-frame clones only, not all of them. Of about 67,000 clones listed, 85% are singletons. The material sequenced was CD4+ or CD8+ T cells sorted from blood, taken in a trial of the OX40 agonist ivuxolimab. The receptors were sampled from an adult with an advanced solid tumor such as melanoma, head and neck, liver or kidney cancer.

The genes are TRBV6-1 and TRBJ1-1; possibly TRBD1 for D (5 bases). Germline V lookup: CDR1 MNHNS, CDR2 SASEGT. Deletions cut 8 bases from V and 7 bases from J, with 11 bases between. CDR3 length: 11 amino acids. CDR3 bases: TGTGCCAGCTCCCGGGACGGTGAAGCTTTCTTT. This sequence encodes CASSRDGEAFF.

CDR3: CASSDSYRGPTGELFF. The CDR3 DNA follows: TGTGCCAGCAGTGACTCCTACAGGGGGCCCACCGGGGAGCTGTTTTTT. This sequence joins TRBV6-4 and TRBJ2-2; 9 positions agree with TRBD1. Per the germline V gene, CDR1 is MRHNA and CDR2 is SNTAGT. J was trimmed by 4 bases and V by 0 bases; bases with no gene match: 3. This CDR3 spans 16 amino acids.

A note on this clone: The germline gene is not matched at one end of the junction; a read error may be the cause. The rearrangement links TRBV6-6 to TRBJ1-5; D uncertain. CDR1 is MNHNY, CDR2 SVGAGI, per germline (reference sequence). The CDR3 spans 14 residues. The CDR3 sequence is CASSYPENHQPQHF. For the CDR3, the DNA is TGTGCCAGCAGTTACCCAGAAAACCATCAGCCTCAGCATTTT.

The chain links TRBV5-6 to TRBJ1-2; D is ambiguous. The CDR3 is made up of 12 amino acids. Germline CDR1 is SGHDT and CDR2 is YYEEEE. V was shortened by 1 base and J by 7 bases, with 8 bases between the two germline ends. The CDR3 nucleotides are TGTGCCAGCAGCTTGTGGACTGCTGGCTACACCTTC. Amino acid sequence: CASSLWTAGYTF.

This clone has a handful of counts. The chain combines TRBV20-1 with TRBJ1-1, with TRBD1 as a possible D gene (5 bases). CDR1 and CDR2 (germline): DFQATT, SNEGSKA (reference sequence). V was pared by 6 bases and J by 8 bases, with 13 bases between. The CDR3 loop spans 11 amino acids. The CDR3 bases are TGCAGTGCACCCGGGGGGACGGAAGCTTTCTTT. Its protein product is CSAPGGTEAFF.

In this sample, this clone turned up a few times. This chain uses TRBV5-1 with TRBJ1-2, with D unclear. The V gene lost 1 base and the J gene lost 5 bases, with 15 bases spanning the gap. CDR1 and CDR2 (germline): SGHRS, YFSETQ. This CDR3 contains 15 residues. This CDR3 is CASSLSSSRRYGYTF. DNA for the CDR3: TGCGCCAGCAGCTTGTCGTCCAGCAGGCGGTATGGCTACACCTTC.

The chain carries TRBV28 and TRBJ1-1; 7 bases map to TRBD1. CDR1 and CDR2 from the germline V gene are MDHEN and SYDVKM. V dropped 5 bases and J dropped 1; count of bases not matched to a gene: 16. The CDR3 has 18 residues. CDR3 in DNA: TGTGCCAGCAGTCCCCGAGCGGGAGGGGGCGCCCAGAACACTGAAGCTTTCTTT. Protein sequence: CASSPRAGGGAQNTEAFF.

This sequence joins TRBV6-5 and TRBJ1-1; no firm D call. V shed 6 bases and J shed 7 bases, with 18 bases lying between them. Germline CDR1 is MNHEY and CDR2 is SVGAGI. The CDR3 contains 14 residues. As DNA, the CDR3 is TGTGCCAGCAGACAAGAAGGACTGACGGTTGAAGCTTTCTTT. It encodes CASRQEGLTVEAFF.

The chain combines TRBV29-1 with TRBJ1-2; 7 bases are a match to TRBD1. Germline trimming cut 7 bases from V and 2 bases from J; bases unmatched to any gene: 4. Per the germline V gene, CDR1 is SQVTM and CDR2 is ANQGSEA. The CDR3 has 12 residues. The CDR3 loop is CSAGQQNYGYTF. CDR3 in DNA: TGCAGCGCGGGACAGCAGAACTATGGCTACACCTTC.

V is TRBV9 and J is TRBJ2-7, with 14 bases identical to TRBD2. This CDR3 contains 16 residues. Losses at the gene ends were 2 bases for V and 0 bases for J; bases not matched to a gene: 1. In germline, CDR1 is SGDLS, CDR2 YYNGEE. This CDR3 is CASSVGLAGGSYEQYF. The CDR3 region has the DNA TGTGCCAGCAGCGTCGGACTAGCGGGGGGCTCCTACGAGCAGTACTTC.

Turning to this clone: A read error may account for a junction end that differs from germline. This chain uses TRBV29-1 with TRBJ1-1; D ambiguous. CDR1 is SQVTM, CDR2 ANQGSEA, per germline. This CDR3 is 18 amino acids long. The CDR3 sequence is CSVQERPGDPLRHTEAFF. The CDR3 coding sequence is TGCAGCGTTCAAGAGAGGCCCGGCGACCCATTGAGGCACACTGAAGCTTTCTTT.

This clone appeared a few times. The V and J genes are TRBV2 and TRBJ1-2; D possibly corresponds to TRBD1 (5 bases). V gave up 9 bases and J gave up 8 bases, with 19 bases separating them. This CDR3 is built from 13 residues. Per germline, CDR1 SNHLY and CDR2 FYNNEI. The CDR3 loop is CARRRGSSEGYTF. The CDR3 DNA follows: TGTGCCAGGAGACGGGGGTCCTCTGAAGGCTACACCTTC.

This chain's CDR3 is CASSSWSTYEQYF. CDR3 nucleotides: TGTGCCAGCAGCTCCTGGAGTACCTACGAGCAGTACTTC. V is TRBV5-5 and J is TRBJ2-7; D call uncertain. The CDR3 length is 13 residues. Trimming left V 3 bases short and J 2 bases short, with 9 bases between. Germline values: CDR1 SGHKS, CDR2 YYEKEE (reference sequence). Supplemented by reference TRBV5-5 and TRBJ2-7, the full variable domain reads DAGVTQSPTHLIKTRGQQVTLRCSPISGHKSVSWYQQVLGQGPQFIFQYYEKEERGRGNFPDRFSARQFPNYSSELNVNALLLGDSALYLCASSSWSTYEQYFGPGTRLTVT.

The rearrangement uses TRBV9 and TRBJ1-2; possibly TRBD1 for D (5 bases). Trimming removed 1 base at V and 0 bases at J, with 22 bases between. This CDR3 region has 19 residues. The germline V gene has CDR1 SGDLS and CDR2 YYNGEE. The CDR3 coding sequence is TGTGCCAGCAGCGTAAACCCCCGGGCCCCAGGGAAGGCTAACTATGGCTACACCTTC. Residues: CASSVNPRAPGKANYGYTF.

The V gene is TRBV11-2, the J gene TRBJ1-5; D might be TRBD1 (5 bases). Germline CDR1 reads SGHAT; CDR2 reads FQNNGV. The length of the CDR3 is 15 residues. With 0 bases removed from V and 4 bases from J, the gap between germline ends came to 10 bases. Here the CDR3 reads CASSLDLGGNQPQHF. CDR3 sequence (DNA): TGTGCCAGCAGCTTAGATCTGGGGGGGAATCAGCCCCAGCATTTT.